One and the same sample provided the 9 T cell receptor beta chains below, sequenced in a study of memory CD4+ T cells and cytomegalovirus serostatus. Single viable CD3+CD4+CD8-CD45RO+ cells were sorted as the memory CD4+ T cells. Sequenced by immunoSEQ multiplex PCR; TCRdb stores in-frame clones only, minus some. The sample consists of approximately 40,000 clones, approximately 80% of them appearing once. Sequenced material: memory CD4+ T cells from blood. The receptors shown here come from an adult in good health and CMV-seronegative.

J is TRBJ2-3 and V is TRBV29-1; no clear D. This CDR3 spans 12 amino acids. V gave up 3 bases and J gave up 3 bases, with 7 bases separating them. CDR1 is SQVTM, CDR2 ANQGSEA, per germline. The CDR3 sequence is CSVEGSTDTQYF. For the CDR3, the DNA is TGCAGCGTTGAGGGCAGTACAGATACGCAGTATTTT.

This clone was counted only a few times. The chain combines TRBV19 with TRBJ1-6, with TRBD1 as a possible D gene (5 bases). This CDR3 spans 14 amino acids. Germline loops: CDR1 LNHDA, CDR2 SQIVND (reference sequence). V gave up 3 bases and J gave up 7 bases, with 10 bases separating them. In DNA form, the CDR3 reads TGTGCCAGTAGTATGGCAGGGCGAAATTCACCCCTCCACTTT. Protein: CASSMAGRNSPLHF. The full variable domain, completed using reference TRBV19 and TRBJ1-6, is DGGITQSPKYLFRKEGQNVTLSCEQNLNHDAMYWYRQDPGQGLRLIYYSQIVNDFQKGDIAEGYSVSREKKESFPLTVTSAQKNPTAFYLCASSMAGRNSPLHFGNGTRLTVT.

This clone has only one observation. CDR3 in DNA: TGTGCCAGCAGCCTAGAGGGGACGTCAGATTCACCCCTCCACTTT. Translating it yields CASSLEGTSDSPLHF. The chain carries TRBV5-4 and TRBJ1-6; D perhaps matches TRBD1 (5 bases). The V and J ends lost 4 bases and 8 bases respectively, with 16 bases between them. CDR1 is SGHNT and CDR2 is YYREEE in the germline V gene (reference sequence). The CDR3 has 15 amino acids.

The J gene is TRBJ1-2, the V gene TRBV5-6, with 8 bases aligning to TRBD1. The junction had 5 bases not matched to a gene; V was cut back by 4 bases and J by 3 bases. The CDR3 is 14 residues long. The germline gives CDR1 SGHDT, CDR2 YYEEEE. The CDR3 reads CASSERTGHYGYTF. The CDR3 DNA is TGTGCCAGCAGCGAACGGACAGGGCACTATGGCTACACCTTC.

This clone occurred a few times. The chain has TRBV13 and TRBJ2-3; 8 bases align to TRBD2. This CDR3 has 17 amino acids. The germline CDR1 and CDR2 sequences are PRHDT and FYEKMQ (reference sequence). J lost 3 bases, V lost 8 bases, and 16 bases had no gene match. CDR3 DNA sequence: TGTGCCAGCGTTAGGGGCGGGGGGTCCCTTGGGACAGATACGCAGTATTTT. Translated, it gives CASVRGGGSLGTDTQYF.

The J gene is TRBJ2-1, the V gene TRBV10-2, with D perhaps being TRBD1 or TRBD2 (5 bases each). Trimming stripped 6 bases from V and 5 bases from J, with 17 bases between. This CDR3 has 15 amino acids. Germline lookup yields CDR1 WSHSY and CDR2 SAAADI. The CDR3: CASSPNRGPDNEQFF. The CDR3 region has the DNA TGCGCCAGCAGCCCAAACCGGGGACCCGACAATGAGCAGTTCTTC.

The rearrangement links TRBV29-1 to TRBJ2-7; TRBD1 aligns across 8 bases. This CDR3 is built from 14 residues. V lost 6 bases, J lost 1 base, and 8 bases stayed unmatched. Germline loops: CDR1 SQVTM, CDR2 ANQGSEA. Here the CDR3 reads CSVVPWTGSYEQYF. CDR3 bases: TGCAGCGTCGTACCCTGGACAGGGTCCTACGAGCAGTACTTC.

J is TRBJ2-3 and V is TRBV7-2; 13 bases map to TRBD2. The CDR3 extends over 14 amino acids. V was pared by 5 bases and J by 9 bases, with 5 bases of the junction left unmatched. CDR1 is SGHTA, CDR2 FQGNSA, per germline. The CDR3, as DNA: TGTGCCAGCAGCGTTACTAGCGGGGGGGGAACGCAGTATTTT. This gives the protein CASSVTSGGGTQYF. Full variable domain (rest looked up from reference TRBV7-2 and TRBJ2-3): GAGVSQSPSNKVTEKGKDVELRCDPISGHTALYWYRQSLGQGLEFLIYFQGNSAPDKSGLPSDRFSAERTGGSVSTLTIQRTQQEDSAVYLCASSVTSGGGTQYFGPGTRLTVL.

The chain joins TRBV2 to TRBJ1-5; 7 positions agree with TRBD1. The V gene end was trimmed by 3 bases and the J gene end by 3 bases; junction bases not matched to a gene: 5. CDR1 is SNHLY and CDR2 is FYNNEI in the germline V gene. The CDR3 has 15 amino acids. As DNA, the CDR3 is TGTGCCAGCAGTGAGTTTGGGACAGACAATCAGCCCCAGCATTTT. Translation gives CASSEFGTDNQPQHF.